This T cell receptor beta chain originates from a study of CD8+ T cells in alopecia areata. Regarding treatment: oral pan-JAK inhibitor, 5-10 mg twice daily. This clone was observed a few times. After isolation, RNA underwent reverse transcription to generate cDNA as the sequencing template. Some clones are missing from TCRdb's copy, which holds only in-frame ones; the method was immunoSEQ multiplex PCR. The table includes about 200,000 clones, roughly two fifths detected once. Looked up from germline, CDR1 is MGHDK and CDR2 is SYGVNS. CDR3 length equals 12 residues. V dropped 8 bases and J dropped 1 base, with 9 bases sitting between them.

The source is a human donor with alopecia areata. The sequencing used CD4+ T cells sorted from blood, collected around week 31, from a patient treated with tofacitinib. The chain carries TRBV25-1 and TRBJ2-7; D may be TRBD1 or TRBD2 (5 bases each). In DNA, the CDR3 is TGTGCCAGCGGGGACCCGTCCTACGAGCAGTACTTC. Protein sequence: CASGDPSYEQYF.